The present entry profiles one T cell receptor beta chain with its context. Its target is not known. The source of the sample is a study of cytomegalovirus exposure and HLA in healthy donors. The study, taken as a whole, reports: Listed as cytomegalovirus-associated were 150 to 200 TCR beta chains. Analysis was carried out at a later point, and it linked a missense DCLRE1C variant to TCR beta V- and J-gene trimming.

V was clipped by 7 bases and J by 2 bases; unmatched bases: 4. Germline assignment: CDR1 ENHRY and CDR2 SYGVKD. The CDR3 is made up of 13 amino acids. A multiplex PCR was run with 60 Vbeta primers and 13 Jbeta primers. Only in-frame clones appear in the TCRdb table, and some are missing; sequencing was by immunoSEQ multiplex PCR. The table has some 98,000 clones, around 67% seen once. The material sequenced was PBMCs. This TCR came from a man aged 45 to 65 in good health and CMV-seronegative. V usage is TRBV10-3 and J usage is TRBJ1-1; 7 nucleotides match TRBD1. CDR3 sequence reads: CAITGQTNTEAFF. The CDR3 region has the DNA TGTGCCATCACGGGACAGACCAACACTGAAGCTTTCTTT.